A single sample is the source of the 15 T cell receptor beta chains below, sequenced in a study of identical twins. TCRdb analysed the 5' RACE reads with MiXCR anew, one entry per CDR3 protein. Among under 350,000 distinct CDR3 sequences listed, 9.5% were seen once. These data were likewise used in another study, on yellow fever vaccine responses in identical twins.

Sequenced: CD8+ T cells sorted from blood. These receptors were taken from a woman aged 18-30 years in good health.

This clonotype has only a few counts. DNA for the CDR3: TGCGCCAGCAGCCAGGATACTGAACCCTATGGCTACACCTTC. As protein: CASSQDTEPYGYTF. This chain connects TRBV4-3 to TRBJ1-2; D not resolved. Trimming cost V 3 bases and J 4 bases, with 12 bases left between them. Germline CDR1 is LGHNA and CDR2 is YSLEER. This CDR3 has 14 residues.

This clonotype occurred many times. CDR3 nucleotides: TGCGCCAGCAGCTTGGTCGGGGGCTTAGTCGTTGAGCAGTTCTTC. It yields the protein CASSLVGGLVVEQFF. The chain uses TRBV5-1 and TRBJ2-1; TRBD1 or TRBD2 may be the D gene (6 bases each). This CDR3 region has 15 residues. The V and J ends lost 0 bases and 9 bases respectively, with 16 bases between them. CDR1 is SGHRS and CDR2 is YFSETQ in the germline V gene.

This clonotype has at least ten counts. The CDR3 nucleotides are TGTGCCAGCAGCGCCTCTAGCGGGGCGGGAGATACGCAGTATTTT. As protein: CASSASSGAGDTQYF. The chain combines TRBV13 with TRBJ2-3, with TRBD2 matching 9 bases. The CDR3 consists of 15 residues. CDR1 and CDR2 from the germline V gene are PRHDT and FYEKMQ (reference sequence). J gave up 5 bases and V 5 bases, and 8 bases lay outside the gene matches.

The chain uses TRBV30 and TRBJ2-5, with TRBD1 matching over 7 bases. Germline values: CDR1 GTSNPN, CDR2 SVGIG (reference sequence). The junction had 9 bases not matched to a gene; V was cut back by 0 bases and J by 5 bases. The CDR3 contains 15 residues. The CDR3 nucleotides read TGTGCCTGGAGTGTCATAGGGGGCGAAGGGGAGACCCAGTACTTC. Its protein is CAWSVIGGEGETQYF.

The table lists this clonotype with a few counts. The chain has TRBV20-1 and TRBJ2-7; possible D gene TRBD1, 6 bases. Trimming left V 3 bases short and J 4 bases short, with 13 bases between. The CDR3 totals 13 residues. Germline V gene sequence: CDR1 DFQATT, CDR2 SNEGSKA (reference sequence). The CDR3 DNA reads as TGCAGTGCTAGGTCGGACAGCAAATACGAGCAGTACTTC. Translated: CSARSDSKYEQYF.

J is TRBJ2-7 and V is TRBV4-2; unclear D gene. Germline assignment: CDR1 LGHNA and CDR2 YNFKEQ. V lost 0 bases and J lost 7, with 7 bases in between. This CDR3 comprises 12 residues. The CDR3, as DNA: TGTGCCAGCAGCCAAGATTTCGGGGAGCAGTACTTC. Amino acids: CASSQDFGEQYF.

To note about this clonotype: Germline and junction disagree at one end, which may indicate a read error. V gene TRBV28 combines with J gene TRBJ1-4, with a tentative D call TRBD1 (5 bases). Germline V gene data show CDR1 as MDHEN and CDR2 as SYDVKM. CDR3 length: 15 residues. The CDR3, as DNA: TGTGCTAGCAGTTTAGGGGCCAATCGGAAGGAAAAACTGTTTTTT. Amino acid sequence: CASSLGANRKEKLFF.

This clonotype was seen ten or more times. V is TRBV11-2 and J is TRBJ1-5; no reliable D call. The length of the CDR3 is 18 residues. Germline V CDR1 and CDR2: SGHAT, FQNNGV. V lost 6 bases to trimming and J lost 5 bases, with 26 bases between them. The CDR3 bases are TGTGCCAGCAGACGAGGCCGAGGACGGATAAAAGAGGATCAGCCCCAGCATTTT. Amino acid sequence: CASRRGRGRIKEDQPQHF.

This chain connects TRBV11-1 to TRBJ2-5; 11 bases match TRBD1. V was pared by 2 bases and J by 2 bases, with 13 bases of the junction left unmatched. The CDR3 extends over 19 amino acids. CDR1 SGHAT and CDR2 FQDESV come from the germline V gene (reference sequence). For the CDR3, the DNA is TGTGCCAGCAGCTTACCGGACAGGGGGCCCCTCTCGACACAAGAGACCCAGTACTTC. Translation gives CASSLPDRGPLSTQETQYF.

This clonotype was seen repeatedly, ten times or more. This chain links TRBV7-6 with TRBJ2-7; no clear D gene. Looked up from germline, CDR1 is SGHVS and CDR2 is FNYEAQ. With 4 bases removed from V and 3 bases from J, the gap between germline ends came to 10 bases. CDR3 size: 13 residues. Written as DNA, the CDR3 is TGTGCCAGCAGCTCGGCCTCCAACTACGAGCAGTACTTC. Protein: CASSSASNYEQYF.

A few counts support this clonotype. This rearrangement joins TRBV2 to TRBJ2-1, with 9 bases that match TRBD2. Germline V gives CDR1 SNHLY, CDR2 FYNNEI. V lost 5 bases to trimming and J lost 2 bases; unmatched junction nucleotides: 4. The CDR3 totals 15 residues. CDR3 loop: CASSPSGTTYNEQFF. The CDR3 DNA follows: TGTGCCAGCAGTCCTAGCGGGACGACCTACAATGAGCAGTTCTTC.

This clonotype has just a few counts. The chain recombines TRBV4-1 with TRBJ1-2; perhaps TRBD1 as D (5 bases). The germline V gene has CDR1 MGHRA and CDR2 YSYEKL. Trimming removed 1 base from V and 6 bases from J, with 24 bases in between. The CDR3 consists of 18 residues. CDR3 residues: CASSQGSRVSGVRDGYTF. The CDR3 DNA reads as TGCGCCAGCAGCCAAGGGAGCAGGGTCAGTGGTGTTCGTGATGGCTACACCTTC.

This clonotype was recorded at least ten times. Here the CDR3 DNA reads TGCAGTGCTCCGGGACAGGGGACCTATGGCTACACCTTC. Protein sequence: CSAPGQGTYGYTF. The chain combines TRBV20-1 with TRBJ1-2; 10 bases are a match to TRBD1. V lost 5 bases to trimming and J lost 4 bases; unmatched junction nucleotides: 4. CDR3 length: 13 residues. CDR1 and CDR2 from the germline V gene are DFQATT and SNEGSKA (reference sequence).

This clonotype was observed many times. The chain employs TRBV11-2 and TRBJ2-7, with no clear D. From germline, CDR1 is SGHAT and CDR2 FQNNGV. The CDR3 loop spans 13 amino acids. Trimming left V 5 bases short and J 10 bases short, with 18 bases between. The CDR3 loop is CASSRMTDTSQYF. The CDR3 nucleotides are TGTGCCAGCAGCCGAATGACGGATACGAGTCAGTACTTC. Complete variable domain (other parts from reference TRBV11-2 and TRBJ2-7): EAGVAQSPRYKIIEKRQSVAFWCNPISGHATLYWYQQILGQGPKLLIQFQNNGVVDDSQLPKDRFSAERLKGVDSTLKIQPAKLEDSAVYLCASSRMTDTSQYFGPGTRLTVT.

This clonotype was found many times. The chain links TRBV14 to TRBJ2-3, with D perhaps matching TRBD2 (5 bases). V was shortened by 2 bases and J by 4 bases, with 10 bases between the two germline ends. The CDR3 covers 14 residues. CDR1 is SGHDN, CDR2 FVKESK, per germline. Written as DNA, the CDR3 is TGTGCCAGCAGCCAAACACTAGAAGCAGATACGCAGTATTTT. Protein: CASSQTLEADTQYF.